These 15 T cell receptor beta chains originate from one sample sequenced in a study of T cells in Graves' hyperthyroidism and ophthalmopathy. TCR beta CDR3 regions were amplified from RNA transcripts. First-round RT-PCR of the TCR CDR3 relied on the HTBI primer set. TCRdb ran MiXCR on the multiplex PCR reads and lists one entry per CDR3 protein. The sample lists 600,000 or so distinct CDR3 sequences; about 14% were seen once. Sample: blood. Receptor source: a woman between 50 and 59 years old with Graves' ophthalmopathy.

This clonotype was counted many times. The rearrangement joins TRBV28 to TRBJ1-5; D is undetermined. The length of the CDR3 is 15 residues. Trimming removed 7 bases from V and 0 bases from J, with 13 bases in between. From germline, CDR1 is MDHEN and CDR2 SYDVKM. CDR3 residues: CASIKDRYSNQPQHF. DNA for the CDR3: TGTGCCAGCATTAAAGACCGGTATAGCAATCAGCCCCAGCATTTT.

Comments on this clonotype: Possible read error: a much larger clone is one base away. This sequence joins TRBV28 and TRBJ2-1, with D hard to call. Germline V gene lookup returns CDR1 MDHEN and CDR2 SYDVKM. The CDR3 runs to 13 residues. CDR3 DNA: TGTGCCAGCTTCAGGTTCCTCCACAATGGGCAGTTCTTC. This encodes CASFRFLHNGQFF.

At least ten counts were recorded for this clonotype. This chain joins TRBV2 and TRBJ2-2; D uncertain. CDR3 size: 12 residues. Germline CDR1 and CDR2: SNHLY and FYNNEI. The V and J ends lost 6 bases and 3 bases respectively, with 5 bases between them. The CDR3 nucleotides are TGTGCCAGCAGGGCGGACACCGGGGAGCTGTTTTTT. Translating it yields CASRADTGELFF. Based on the CDR3 plus reference TRBV2 and TRBJ2-2, the full variable domain is EPEVTQTPSHQVTQMGQEVILRCVPISNHLYFYWYRQILGQKVEFLVSFYNNEISEKSEIFDDQFSVERPDGSNFTLKIRSTKLEDSAMYFCASRADTGELFFGEGSRLTVL.

This clonotype occurred many times. This chain connects TRBV2 to TRBJ2-5, with 7 bases fitting TRBD2. CDR1 is SNHLY, CDR2 FYNNEI, per germline. Trimming took 6 bases from V and 0 from J; bases not matched to a gene: 4. The CDR3 is 14 amino acids. The CDR3 protein is CASSAGAYQETQYF. The DNA for the CDR3 is TGTGCCAGCAGCGCGGGAGCCTACCAAGAGACCCAGTACTTC. Full variable domain (missing parts from reference TRBV2 and TRBJ2-5): EPEVTQTPSHQVTQMGQEVILRCVPISNHLYFYWYRQILGQKVEFLVSFYNNEISEKSEIFDDQFSVERPDGSNFTLKIRSTKLEDSAMYFCASSAGAYQETQYFGPGTRLLVL.

Notes on this clonotype: A much larger clone sits a single nucleotide away, making a read error possible. The genes are TRBV7-9 and TRBJ2-1; D gene uncertain. CDR3 size: 12 residues. Germline loops: CDR1 SEHNR, CDR2 FQNEAQ (reference sequence). Between the trimmed V and J ends, which lost 2 bases and 5 bases, there was a span of 4 bases. The chain's CDR3 is CASSLIDNEQFF. The CDR3 coding sequence is TGTGCCAGCAGCTTAATCGACAATGAGCAGTTCTTC.

This clonotype was observed many times. This chain joins TRBV6-1 and TRBJ2-5, with 10 positions matching TRBD2. The length of the CDR3 is 16 residues. Germline CDR1 and CDR2: MNHNS and SASEGT. V lost 0 bases and J lost 3; bases outside the gene matches: 4. The CDR3 sequence is CASSEAWLAGEETQYF. In DNA, the CDR3 is TGTGCCAGCAGTGAAGCGTGGCTAGCGGGAGAAGAGACCCAGTACTTC.

Comment on this clonotype: A much larger clonotype is one base distant, so this may be a read error. V usage is TRBV11-2 and J usage is TRBJ1-2; D possibly corresponds to TRBD1 (5 bases). Germline lookup yields CDR1 SGHAT and CDR2 FQNNGV. This CDR3 region has 15 residues. Trimming took 5 bases from V and 1 from J, leaving 14 bases between them. CDR3 region: CASSPGDGLNYGYTF. The CDR3 DNA sequence: TGTGCCAGCAGCCCCGGGGACGGACTTAACTATGGCTACACCTTC. The whole variable domain, filled in from reference TRBV11-2 and TRBJ1-2, reads EAGVAQSPRYKIIEKRQSVAFWCNPISGHATLYWYQQILGQGPKLLIQFQNNGVVDDSQLPKDRFSAERLKGVDSTLKIQPAKLEDSAVYLCASSPGDGLNYGYTFGSGTRLTVV.

This clonotype has more than one count but fewer than ten. The chain employs TRBV29-1 and TRBJ2-7, with 8 bases matching TRBD2. The junction had 7 bases not matched to a gene; V was cut back by 7 bases and J by 5 bases. CDR1 is SQVTM and CDR2 is ANQGSEA in the germline V gene. The CDR3 loop spans 12 amino acids. The CDR3, as DNA: TGCAGCGCCGGACGGGGGGGGGACGAGCAGTACTTC. It yields the protein CSAGRGGDEQYF.

A word on this clonotype: This may come from a read error, since a much larger clone is one base off. The chain uses TRBV5-1 and TRBJ2-7; no definite D call. The length of the CDR3 is 17 residues. The germline gives CDR1 SGHRS, CDR2 YFSETQ. V lost 5 bases and J 7 bases, leaving 28 bases between the germline ends. CDR3 protein: CASRFGTKGIRNNEQYF. In nucleotides, the CDR3 is TGCGCCAGCAGATTTGGAACCAAGGGAATACGGAACAATGAGCAGTACTTC.

This clonotype occurred a few times. The CDR3 sequence is CSARGDWEAFF. CDR3 nucleotide sequence: TGCAGTGCTAGGGGGGACTGGGAAGCTTTCTTT. The chain is built from TRBV20-1 and TRBJ1-1; tentatively, D is TRBD1 (5 bases). With 3 bases removed from V and 8 bases from J, the gap between germline ends came to 10 bases. Germline V gene sequence: CDR1 DFQATT, CDR2 SNEGSKA (reference sequence). The CDR3 is 11 amino acids.

This clonotype was counted at least ten times. The CDR3 reads CASSRGDSPLHF. The CDR3 DNA reads TGTGCCAGCAGTCGAGGGGATTCACCCCTCCACTTT. The rearrangement links TRBV12-3 or TRBV12-4 to TRBJ1-6; tentative D call: TRBD1 (5 bases). The V end was cut by 5 bases, the J end by 8 bases, with 7 bases between. The CDR3 consists of 12 residues.

This clonotype was seen repeatedly, ten times or more. The rearrangement uses TRBV6-2 or TRBV6-3 and TRBJ2-5, with TRBD1 as a possible D gene (5 bases). Germline V gives CDR1 MNHEY, CDR2 SVGEGT. The CDR3 is made up of 12 amino acids. V was trimmed by 6 bases and J by 4 bases, leaving 9 bases between them. The CDR3 protein is CASRTRVETQYF. Here the CDR3 DNA reads TGTGCCAGCAGGACCAGGGTAGAGACCCAGTACTTC.

The J gene is TRBJ1-1, the V gene TRBV19, with 9 bases lining up with TRBD1. The CDR3 contains 16 residues. Germline CDR1 reads LNHDA; CDR2 reads SQIVND (reference sequence). Trimming at V came to 4 bases and at J to 1 base, leaving 7 bases not matched to a gene. CDR3 nucleotide sequence: TGTGCCAGTAGTACGGGACAGGGTATAGAGAACACTGAAGCTTTCTTT. It yields the protein CASSTGQGIENTEAFF.

This clonotype has ten or more counts. The chain links TRBV20-1 to TRBJ2-1; 14 nucleotides match TRBD2. The V and J ends lost 3 bases and 8 bases, in that order; junction bases with no gene match: 3. The germline CDR1 and CDR2 sequences are DFQATT and SNEGSKA (reference sequence). There are 14 residues in the CDR3. Here the CDR3 reads CSARTSGRVDEQFF. DNA for the CDR3: TGCAGTGCTAGGACTAGCGGGAGGGTGGATGAGCAGTTCTTC.

This rearrangement joins TRBV19 to TRBJ2-1, with 9 positions matching TRBD1. The V gene's germline CDR1 is LNHDA and CDR2 SQIVND (reference sequence). V shed 7 bases and J 9 bases; nucleotides not matched to a gene: 10. The CDR3 runs 14 residues. CDR3 sequence reads: CASTRGQGRGEQFF. The CDR3 region has the DNA TGTGCCAGTACCCGGGGACAGGGACGAGGTGAGCAGTTCTTC. The variable domain in full, completed from reference TRBV19 and TRBJ2-1, reads DGGITQSPKYLFRKEGQNVTLSCEQNLNHDAMYWYRQDPGQGLRLIYYSQIVNDFQKGDIAEGYSVSREKKESFPLTVTSAQKNPTAFYLCASTRGQGRGEQFFGPGTRLTVL.